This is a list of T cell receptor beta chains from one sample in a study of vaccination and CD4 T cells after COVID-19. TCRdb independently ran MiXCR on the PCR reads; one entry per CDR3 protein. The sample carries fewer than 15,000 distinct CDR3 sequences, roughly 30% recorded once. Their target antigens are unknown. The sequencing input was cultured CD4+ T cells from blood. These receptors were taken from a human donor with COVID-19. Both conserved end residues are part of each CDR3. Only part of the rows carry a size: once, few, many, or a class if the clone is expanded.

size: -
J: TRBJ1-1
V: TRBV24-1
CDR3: CATSDFSSSGAFF

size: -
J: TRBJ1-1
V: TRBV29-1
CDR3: CSVGVLGQPNTEAFF

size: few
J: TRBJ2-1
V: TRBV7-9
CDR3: CASSLGGSGGEGQFF

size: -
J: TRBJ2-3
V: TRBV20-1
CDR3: CSARPGRGTGSTDTQYF

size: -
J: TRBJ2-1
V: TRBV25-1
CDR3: CASSSQREQFF

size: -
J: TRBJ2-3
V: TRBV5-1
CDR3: CASSGAGAGSDTQYF

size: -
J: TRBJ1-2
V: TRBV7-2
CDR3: CASSLAQEHGYTF

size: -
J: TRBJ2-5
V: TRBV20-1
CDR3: CSASLGGGPQETQYF

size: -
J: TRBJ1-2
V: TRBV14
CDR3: CASSQDLRGRNYGYTF

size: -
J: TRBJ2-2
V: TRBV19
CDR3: CASSKRHLGTSGGSTGELFF

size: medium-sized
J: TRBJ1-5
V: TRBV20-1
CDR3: CSAGMGGRNQPQHF

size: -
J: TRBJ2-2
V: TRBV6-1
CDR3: CASADGQGSPGELFF

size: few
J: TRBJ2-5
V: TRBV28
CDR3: CASSLDSLGETQYF

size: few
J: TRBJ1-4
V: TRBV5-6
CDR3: CASSLLPTGEVFF

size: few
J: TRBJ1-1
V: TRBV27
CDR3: CASRGNGGSTEAFF

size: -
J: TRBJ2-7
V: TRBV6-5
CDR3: CASSYAQAYEQYF

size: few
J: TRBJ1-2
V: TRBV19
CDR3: CATRQGQSYGYTF

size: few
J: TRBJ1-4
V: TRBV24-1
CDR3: CATGQSNEKLFF

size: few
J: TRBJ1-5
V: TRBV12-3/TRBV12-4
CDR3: CASSPERVRSNQPQHF

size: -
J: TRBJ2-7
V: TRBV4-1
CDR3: CASSQGPSKGYKQYF

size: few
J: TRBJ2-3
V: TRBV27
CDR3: CASSLGSTDTQYF

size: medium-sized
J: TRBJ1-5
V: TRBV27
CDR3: CASSFSTGGNQPQHF

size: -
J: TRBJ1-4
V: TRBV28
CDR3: CASSLSRPGTNEKLFF